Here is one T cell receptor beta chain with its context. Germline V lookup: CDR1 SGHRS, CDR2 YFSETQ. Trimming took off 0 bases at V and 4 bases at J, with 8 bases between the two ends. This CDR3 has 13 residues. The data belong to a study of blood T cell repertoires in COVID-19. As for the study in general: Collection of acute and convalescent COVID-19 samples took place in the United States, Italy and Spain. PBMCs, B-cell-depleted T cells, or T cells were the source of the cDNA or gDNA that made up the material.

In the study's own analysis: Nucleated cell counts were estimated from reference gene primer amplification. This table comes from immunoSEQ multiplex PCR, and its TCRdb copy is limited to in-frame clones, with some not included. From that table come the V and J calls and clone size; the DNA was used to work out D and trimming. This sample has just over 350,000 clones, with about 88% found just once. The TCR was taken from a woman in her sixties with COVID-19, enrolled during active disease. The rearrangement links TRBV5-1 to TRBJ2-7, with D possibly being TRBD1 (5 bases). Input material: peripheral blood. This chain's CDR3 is CASSLGGWYEQYF. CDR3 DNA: TGCGCCAGCAGCTTGGGGGGCTGGTACGAGCAGTACTTC.